This T cell receptor beta chain was recovered during a study of T-cell memory formation after mild COVID-19. Study-wide results and caveats: Nothing showed for sure that second-wave clones peaking on day 37 were SARS-CoV-2 specific.

The sample holds a few counts of this clonotype. The antigen remains unidentified. A single record per CDR3 protein comes from TCRdb applying MiXCR to the 5' RACE reads. The profile shows 400,000 to 500,000 distinct CDR3 sequences, approximately 24% of them singletons. V was cut by 2 bases and J by 2 bases, with 12 bases left in between. Per germline, CDR1 SGHVS and CDR2 FNYEAQ. The CDR3 length is 15 residues. The sample comprised PBMCs or a T cell subset sorted from them (not recorded which). J is TRBJ2-5 and V is TRBV7-6, with a weak D call TRBD1 (5 bases). This sequence originates from an adult woman who had mild COVID-19 (a few samples of this study predate the infection). Cell type and time point are not known. CDR3 in amino acids: CASSLSPTAQETQYF. The DNA for the CDR3 is TGTGCCAGCAGCTTATCCCCGACAGCTCAAGAGACCCAGTACTTC.